Here is one T cell receptor beta chain with its context. Its cognate antigen is unknown. TCRdb fed the reads into MiXCR, producing one record per CDR3 protein. The table lists a few hundred thousand distinct CDR3 sequences, about 34% of them singletons, with less than 15% in the top ten. The data derive from a study of T cell repertoires in cytomegalovirus infection. Germline V lookup: CDR1 LGHNA, CDR2 YNFKEQ. The CDR3 has 14 residues. V dropped 3 bases and J dropped 0 bases, with 6 bases sitting between them. Points from the study as a whole: Across the ex vivo response, the dominant clonotypes were HLA-C-restricted CMV-specific TCR beta clonotypes.

Sequencing was performed on cultured PBMCs, taken from culture after CMV antigen stimulation. The sequence was obtained from a human donor in good health (CMV status not recorded). Some clones in this sample may be carry-over from other donors' samples. The chain employs TRBV4-2 and TRBJ1-3; D ambiguous. As DNA, the CDR3 is TGTGCCAGCAGCCACGGGGACTCTGGAAACACCATATATTTT. Protein sequence: CASSHGDSGNTIYF.